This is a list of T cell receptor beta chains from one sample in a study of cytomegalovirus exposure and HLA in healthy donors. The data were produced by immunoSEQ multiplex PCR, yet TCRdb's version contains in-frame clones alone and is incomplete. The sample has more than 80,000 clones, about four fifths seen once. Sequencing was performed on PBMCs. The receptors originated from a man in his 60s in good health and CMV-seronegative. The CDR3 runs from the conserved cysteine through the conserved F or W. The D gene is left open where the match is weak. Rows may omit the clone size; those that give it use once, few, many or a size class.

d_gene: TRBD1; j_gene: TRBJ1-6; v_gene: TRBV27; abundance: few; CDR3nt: TGTGCCAGCAGTTCAGCAGGGGGCATCAATAATTCACCCCTCCACTTT; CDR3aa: CASSSAGGINNSPLHF
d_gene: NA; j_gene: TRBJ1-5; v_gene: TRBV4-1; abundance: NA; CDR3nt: TGCGCCAGCAGCCAAGAGCTAATCTTGCCGCAGCCCCAGCATTTT; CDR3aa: CASSQELILPQPQHF
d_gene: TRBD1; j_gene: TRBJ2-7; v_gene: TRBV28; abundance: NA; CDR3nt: TGTGCCAGCAGCAAAGCCCCCAGGGGGCGTCTTTCCTACGAGCAGTACTTC; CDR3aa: CASSKAPRGRLSYEQYF
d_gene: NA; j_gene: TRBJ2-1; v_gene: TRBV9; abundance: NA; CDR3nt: TGTGCCAGCAGCGTAGACTATGAGCAGTTCTTC; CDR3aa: CASSVDYEQFF
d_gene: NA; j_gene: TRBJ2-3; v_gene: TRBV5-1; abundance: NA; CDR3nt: TGCGCCAGCAGCTTGGGGTCCGGACAGAGGACAGATACGCAGTATTTT; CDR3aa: CASSLGSGQRTDTQYF
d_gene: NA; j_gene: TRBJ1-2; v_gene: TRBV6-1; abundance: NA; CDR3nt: TGTGCCAGCAGTGAATGGGGCATCTATGGCTACACCTTC; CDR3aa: CASSEWGIYGYTF
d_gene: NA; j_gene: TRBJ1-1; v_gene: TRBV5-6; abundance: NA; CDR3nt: TGTGCCAGCAGCTCGGGGGCGGGGGCTGAAGCTTTCTTT; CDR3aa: CASSSGAGAEAFF
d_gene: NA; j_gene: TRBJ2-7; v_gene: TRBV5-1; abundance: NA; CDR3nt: TGCGCCAGCAGCTTGGACGGACAGTCCCCCTACGAGCAGTACTTC; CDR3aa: CASSLDGQSPYEQYF
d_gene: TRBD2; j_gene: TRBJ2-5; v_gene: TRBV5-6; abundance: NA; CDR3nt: TGTGCCAGCAGACCCACCCTAGCGGCGGAGACCCAGTACTTC; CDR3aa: CASRPTLAAETQYF
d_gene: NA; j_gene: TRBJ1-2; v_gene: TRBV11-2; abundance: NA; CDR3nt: TGTGCCAGCAGCTTAGCATCGGGGATCGGCTACACCTTC; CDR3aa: CASSLASGIGYTF
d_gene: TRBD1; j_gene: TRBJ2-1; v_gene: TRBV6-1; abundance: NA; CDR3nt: TGTGCCAGCAGACAGACAGGGGGCGCGGCCGATGAGCAGTTCTTC; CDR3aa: CASRQTGGAADEQFF
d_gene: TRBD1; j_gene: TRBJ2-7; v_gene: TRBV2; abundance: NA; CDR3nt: TGTGCCAGCAGTAGGGGACAGGGACGCGAGCAGTACTTC; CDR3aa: CASSRGQGREQYF